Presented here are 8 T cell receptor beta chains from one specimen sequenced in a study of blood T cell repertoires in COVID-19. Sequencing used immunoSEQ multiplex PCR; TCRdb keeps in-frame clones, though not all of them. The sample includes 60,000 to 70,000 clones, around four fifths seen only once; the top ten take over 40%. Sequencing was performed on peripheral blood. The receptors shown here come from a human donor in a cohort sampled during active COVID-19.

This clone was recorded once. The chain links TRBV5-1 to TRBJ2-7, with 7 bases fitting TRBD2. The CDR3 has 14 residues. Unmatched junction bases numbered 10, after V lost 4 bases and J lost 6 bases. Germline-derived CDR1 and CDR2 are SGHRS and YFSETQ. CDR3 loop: CASSVSPSGGEQYF. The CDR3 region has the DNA TGCGCCAGCAGCGTCTCCCCATCGGGGGGCGAGCAGTACTTC. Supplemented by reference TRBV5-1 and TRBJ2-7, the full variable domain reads KAGVTQTPRYLIKTRGQQVTLSCSPISGHRSVSWYQQTPGQGLQFLFEYFSETQRNKGNFPGRFSGRQFSNSRSEMNVSTLELGDSALYLCASSVSPSGGEQYFGPGTRLTVT.

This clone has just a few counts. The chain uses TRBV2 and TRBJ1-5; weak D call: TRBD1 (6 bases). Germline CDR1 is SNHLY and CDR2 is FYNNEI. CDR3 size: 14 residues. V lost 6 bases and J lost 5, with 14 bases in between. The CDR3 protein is CASRPGAIDQPQHF. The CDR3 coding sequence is TGTGCCAGCAGGCCAGGGGCCATTGATCAGCCCCAGCATTTT.

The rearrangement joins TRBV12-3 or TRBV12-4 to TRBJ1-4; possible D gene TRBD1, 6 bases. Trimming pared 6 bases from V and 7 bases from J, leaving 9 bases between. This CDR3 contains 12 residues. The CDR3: CASSGRGEKLFF. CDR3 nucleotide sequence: TGTGCCAGCAGCGGCAGGGGTGAAAAACTGTTTTTT.

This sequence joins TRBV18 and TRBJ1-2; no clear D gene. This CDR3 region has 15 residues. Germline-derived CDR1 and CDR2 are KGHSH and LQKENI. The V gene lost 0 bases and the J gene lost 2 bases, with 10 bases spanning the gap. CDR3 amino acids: CASSPPSGLNYGYTF. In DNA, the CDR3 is TGTGCCAGCTCACCACCTTCCGGACTCAACTATGGCTACACCTTC.

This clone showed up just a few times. The CDR3 spells CASSPGPGGRRGNTIYF. The CDR3 bases are TGCGCCAGCAGCCCCGGGCCGGGGGGACGTCGCGGAAACACCATATATTTT. V and J are TRBV4-1 and TRBJ1-3, with a possible D match to TRBD1 (5 bases). This CDR3 region has 17 residues. Trimming left V 4 bases short and J 4 bases short, with 20 bases between. Germline V gene sequence: CDR1 MGHRA, CDR2 YSYEKL.

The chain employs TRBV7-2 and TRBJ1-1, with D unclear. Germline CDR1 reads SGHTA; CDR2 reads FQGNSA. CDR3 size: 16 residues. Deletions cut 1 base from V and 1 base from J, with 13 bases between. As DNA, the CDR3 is TGTGCCAGCAGCTTAGGCCCAACCCGGGGGAACACTGAAGCTTTCTTT. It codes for CASSLGPTRGNTEAFF.

The CDR3, as DNA: TGCAGTGCTTTCAGGGAAAGTGGCTACACCTTC. Protein: CSAFRESGYTF. This chain connects TRBV20-1 to TRBJ1-2; possible D gene TRBD1, 5 bases. Germline values: CDR1 DFQATT, CDR2 SNEGSKA (reference sequence). CDR3 length equals 11 residues. V dropped 5 bases and J dropped 7 bases, with 11 bases sitting between them.

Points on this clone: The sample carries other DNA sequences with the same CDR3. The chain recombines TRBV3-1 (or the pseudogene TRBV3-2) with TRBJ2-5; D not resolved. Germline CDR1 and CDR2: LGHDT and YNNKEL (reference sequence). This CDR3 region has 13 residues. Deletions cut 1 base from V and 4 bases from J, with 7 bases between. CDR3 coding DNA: TGTGCCAGCAGCCAAGGGGCAAGAGAGACCCAGTACTTC. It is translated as CASSQGARETQYF.